These 9 T cell receptor beta chains were all obtained from the same sample, sequenced in a study of shared clonotypes between healthy human individuals. Naive CD8 cells, CD45RO-negative and positively selected for CCR7, excluded terminally differentiated effector memory CD45RA+ cells. Only in-frame clones appear in the TCRdb table, and some are missing; sequencing was by immunoSEQ multiplex PCR. The sample yields about 1,800,000 clones, approximately 94% seen once. Sequencing was done on a sample of naive CD8+ T cells sorted from blood. These receptors came from a man aged 18 to 30 in good health.

DNA of the CDR3: TGTGCCAGCAGTTTATACGAGGGCCTGAGCACTGAAGCTTTCTTT. Protein sequence: CASSLYEGLSTEAFF. The genes are TRBV28 and TRBJ1-1; D is unclear. Deletions cut 1 base from V and 4 bases from J, with 13 bases between. CDR1 and CDR2 (germline): MDHEN, SYDVKM. CDR3 length: 15 residues.

This clone occurred once. V is TRBV27 and J is TRBJ2-7; D gene ambiguous. The CDR3 loop spans 13 amino acids. V was cut by 3 bases and J by 4 bases, with 10 bases left in between. Germline assignment: CDR1 MNHEY and CDR2 SMNVEV (reference sequence). The CDR3 here is CASSLNLKYEQYF. In DNA, the CDR3 is TGTGCCAGCAGTTTGAATTTGAAGTACGAGCAGTACTTC.

The rearrangement joins TRBV29-1 to TRBJ1-3; D possibly corresponds to TRBD1 (6 bases). Trimming removed 0 bases at V and 0 bases at J, with 9 bases between. The CDR3 is 15 residues long. Germline loops: CDR1 SQVTM, CDR2 ANQGSEA. This chain's CDR3 is CSVEDWGASGNTIYF. The CDR3 nucleotides read TGCAGCGTTGAAGATTGGGGGGCCTCTGGAAACACCATATATTTT.

This chain's CDR3 is CASSRAFGAQFF. The CDR3 DNA reads as TGTGCCAGCAGTAGGGCCTTCGGGGCGCAGTTCTTC. The chain uses TRBV25-1 and TRBJ2-1, with D possibly called TRBD1 or TRBD2 (5 bases each). Germline assignment: CDR1 MGHDK and CDR2 SYGVNS. Trimming pared 5 bases from V and 12 bases from J, leaving 14 bases between. This CDR3 spans 12 amino acids.

The count of this clone is one. The chain employs TRBV28 and TRBJ1-5; 7 nucleotides line up with TRBD1. CDR1 is MDHEN and CDR2 is SYDVKM in the germline V gene. Germline trimming cut 6 bases from V and 6 bases from J; bases unmatched to any gene: 8. The CDR3 is 14 amino acids. Here the CDR3 reads CASRRDRDIQPQHF. The CDR3 DNA reads as TGTGCCAGCAGACGCGACAGGGATATTCAGCCCCAGCATTTT. Looking up the rest from reference TRBV28 and TRBJ1-5 gives the full variable domain: DVKVTQSSRYLVKRTGEKVFLECVQDMDHENMFWYRQDPGLGLRLIYFSYDVKMKEKGDIPEGYSVSREKKERFSLILESASTNQTSMYLCASRRDRDIQPQHFGDGTRLSIL.

CDR3 in amino acids: CASSSDSILDSGNTIYF. CDR3 coding DNA: TGTGCCAGCAGCTCCGATTCGATTTTGGACTCTGGAAACACCATATATTTT. J is TRBJ1-3 and V is TRBV11-2; no clear D gene. Germline assignment: CDR1 SGHAT and CDR2 FQNNGV. Trimming pared 4 bases from V and 0 bases from J, leaving 16 bases between. The CDR3 loop spans 17 amino acids.

The chain recombines TRBV5-1 with TRBJ1-2, with TRBD1 matching 8 bases. From germline, CDR1 is SGHRS and CDR2 YFSETQ. This CDR3 spans 17 amino acids. Trimming at V came to 0 bases and at J to 5 bases, leaving 12 bases not matched to a gene. CDR3: CASSLAGQGSLTYGYTF. CDR3 DNA sequence: TGCGCCAGCAGCTTGGCCGGACAGGGCTCCCTGACGTATGGCTACACCTTC.

The J gene is TRBJ1-1, the V gene TRBV7-9; D might be TRBD1 (6 bases). Germline V lookup: CDR1 SEHNR, CDR2 FQNEAQ (reference sequence). This CDR3 spans 15 amino acids. Trimming removed 7 bases at V and 3 bases at J, with 18 bases between. This chain's CDR3 is CASTEAGQWDTEAFF. CDR3 bases: TGTGCCAGCACAGAAGCAGGACAGTGGGACACTGAAGCTTTCTTT. The full variable domain, with the rest looked up from reference TRBV7-9 and TRBJ1-1, is DTGVSQNPRHKITKRGQNVTFRCDPISEHNRLYWYRQTLGQGPEFLTYFQNEAQLEKSRLLSDRFSAERPKGSFSTLEIQRTEQGDSAMYLCASTEAGQWDTEAFFGQGTRLTVV.

A note on this clone: The sample contains more than one DNA sequence encoding this CDR3. The chain recombines TRBV4-3 with TRBJ2-2, with TRBD2 identical over 8 bases. Trimming took 1 base from V and 4 from J; bases not matched to a gene: 2. This CDR3 has 15 residues. The V gene's germline CDR1 is LGHNA and CDR2 YSLEER. In nucleotides, the CDR3 is TGCGCCAGCAGCCAAGGGCTAGCGGGCACCGGGGAGCTGTTTTTT. As protein: CASSQGLAGTGELFF.